This T cell receptor (beta chain) is from a study of blood T cell repertoires in COVID-19. In the study overall: Both acute and convalescent COVID-19 samples were obtained from the United States, Italy and Spain.

Residents of 24 US areas, aged about 18 to 95 years, made up the participants. Membership in each cohort depended on participant-reported clinical history. Per the authors' pipeline: Reference gene primer amplification gave nucleated cell count estimates. Here immunoSEQ multiplex PCR was the method, and the copy in TCRdb shows in-frame clones only, minus some. V and J calls and clone size follow that table, whereas D and trimming were derived from the DNA. The table has roughly 200,000 clones, roughly 82% seen once; the top ten hold 5.2%. This CDR3 spans 16 amino acids. Germline loops: CDR1 LGHNA, CDR2 YSLEER. V trimming: 2 bases; J trimming: 2 bases; junction bases outside the gene matches: 5.

The receptor comes from an older woman with acute COVID-19. The J gene is TRBJ2-5, the V gene TRBV4-3; 10 bases map to TRBD1. The sample comprised PBMCs or T cells enriched from blood (not recorded which). CDR3 residues: CASSQLTGQGQETQYF. The CDR3 coding sequence is TGCGCCAGCAGCCAACTTACGGGACAGGGGCAAGAGACCCAGTACTTC.